This T cell receptor beta chain came from a study of OX40 agonist ivuxolimab in advanced cancers. About the study: Among those enrolled, mean age was approximately 60 years (range about 23 to 80) and 75% to 85% were male.

This clone was counted a single time. This CDR3 has 13 residues. The germline CDR1 and CDR2 sequences are LNHDA and SQIVND (reference sequence). V dropped 7 bases and J dropped 2 bases, with 11 bases sitting between them. Profiled with immunoSEQ multiplex PCR; TCRdb holds only in-frame clones, not every one. The sample yields 90,000 to 95,000 clones, roughly 86% seen once. The chain uses TRBV19 and TRBJ2-5; a possible D gene is TRBD2 (5 bases). This specimen consisted of CD4+ or CD8+ T cells sorted from blood, obtained in a trial of the OX40 agonist ivuxolimab. This TCR was sampled from an adult with an advanced solid tumor such as melanoma, head and neck, liver or kidney cancer. The CDR3 loop reads CASKKTTQETQYF. CDR3 bases: TGTGCCAGTAAAAAGACTACGCAAGAGACCCAGTACTTC.